One sample yielded the 21 T cell receptor beta chains listed below, sequenced in a study of beta chain features in type 1 diabetes. Study conclusions and caveats: When Type 1 diabetes patients were examined, their TCRB CDR3s proved moderately but significantly shorter in all four CD4+ subsets.

These TCRs are of unknown antigen specificity. Expressed TCRB transcripts were sequenced because the entire RNA isolate underwent reverse transcription. Libraries were prepared by immunoSEQ multiplex PCR; TCRdb keeps only in-frame clonotypes and omits some of them. The data hold 300,000 or so clones, with around 9% observed a single time. The sample consisted of central memory CD4+ T cells from blood. The receptor set was obtained from a man aged 25-45 years with type 1 diabetes.

This chain connects TRBV6-5 to TRBJ1-5; the D gene is possibly TRBD1 (6 bases). Germline-derived CDR1 and CDR2 are MNHEY and SVGAGI. The CDR3 runs to 12 residues. The germline V and J ends were trimmed by 7 bases and 10 bases, with 14 bases remaining between them. Here the CDR3 DNA reads TGTGCCAGCACCTCAGGGGAACGACCCCAGCATTTT. Residues: CASTSGERPQHF.

The chain recombines TRBV2 with TRBJ1-4; 7 nucleotides match TRBD1. The germline CDR1 and CDR2 sequences are SNHLY and FYNNEI. Losses at the gene ends were 9 bases for V and 8 bases for J; bases not matched to a gene: 6. CDR3 size: 12 residues. The CDR3 reads CASDREEEKLFF. The CDR3 bases are TGTGCCAGTGACAGGGAGGAGGAAAAACTGTTTTTT. The variable domain in full, with the rest retrieved from reference TRBV2 and TRBJ1-4, is EPEVTQTPSHQVTQMGQEVILRCVPISNHLYFYWYRQILGQKVEFLVSFYNNEISEKSEIFDDQFSVERPDGSNFTLKIRSTKLEDSAMYFCASDREEEKLFFGSGTQLSVL.

This clone has just a few counts. The chain couples TRBV13 to TRBJ2-3; D might be TRBD2 (5 bases). The CDR3 loop spans 13 amino acids. CDR1 and CDR2 (germline): PRHDT, FYEKMQ (reference sequence). With 1 base removed from V and 5 bases from J, the gap between germline ends came to 7 bases. CDR3 protein: CASSLVGEDTQYF. The CDR3, as DNA: TGTGCCAGCAGCTTAGTGGGAGAAGATACGCAGTATTTT.

J is TRBJ1-2 and V is TRBV6-5, with 7 bases fitting TRBD1. The CDR3 totals 14 residues. CDR1 MNHEY and CDR2 SVGAGI come from the germline V gene. V lost 0 bases and J lost 4; bases outside the gene matches: 2. The CDR3 here is CASSYSGGTYGYTF. The CDR3 DNA is TGTGCCAGCAGTTACTCAGGGGGCACCTATGGCTACACCTTC.

This clone was detected only a few times. Mismatch with germline at one junction end may stem from a read error. The chain recombines TRBV7-7 with TRBJ2-1; weak D call: TRBD2 (5 bases). Per germline, CDR1 SSHAT and CDR2 FNYEAQ (reference sequence). CDR3 length: 13 residues. CDR3 sequence: CASSLATMGEQFF. The CDR3 bases are TGTGCTAGCAGCTTAGCGACGATGGGTGAGCAGTTCTTC.

The rearrangement joins TRBV2 to TRBJ1-1; D might be TRBD1 (5 bases). The length of the CDR3 is 14 residues. The V gene's germline CDR1 is SNHLY and CDR2 FYNNEI. The V and J ends lost 0 bases and 5 bases respectively, with 10 bases between them. This CDR3 is CASSEAARVTEAFF. The CDR3, as DNA: TGTGCCAGCAGTGAAGCGGCCAGGGTAACTGAAGCTTTCTTT.

This clone was observed a handful of times. Within the sample, other DNA sequences also encode this same CDR3. This CDR3 reads CASSSNYGYTF. The CDR3 nucleotides read TGTGCCAGCAGTTCTAACTATGGCTACACCTTC. J is TRBJ1-2 and V is TRBV28; D not resolved. The CDR3 has 11 residues. Trimming pared 4 bases from V and 0 bases from J, leaving 0 bases between. The germline CDR1 and CDR2 sequences are MDHEN and SYDVKM.

This clone was observed at least ten times. V is TRBV6-5 and J is TRBJ1-5, with 9 bases fitting TRBD1. V lost 6 bases and J lost 11; bases outside the gene matches: 11. Germline CDR1 reads MNHEY; CDR2 reads SVGAGI. The CDR3 extends over 14 amino acids. The CDR3 DNA is TGTGCCAGCAGGGCGGGACAGGGCCCCAGCGCCCAGCATTTT. It specifies CASRAGQGPSAQHF.

The CDR3, as DNA: TGTGCCAGCCTTGTAGCGGGGGCCACAGATACGCAGTATTTT. Translating it yields CASLVAGATDTQYF. The V gene is TRBV6-6, the J gene TRBJ2-3, with TRBD2 identical over 9 bases. Losses at the gene ends were 8 bases for V and 2 bases for J; bases not matched to a gene: 5. Germline assignment: CDR1 MNHNY and CDR2 SVGAGI (reference sequence). The CDR3 length is 14 residues.

This clone has only a few counts. The CDR3 region is CASSPQDLGTEAFF. The CDR3 DNA is TGCGCCAGCAGCCCCCAAGACCTGGGCACTGAAGCTTTCTTT. V and J are TRBV5-1 and TRBJ1-1; D remains unclear. V lost 4 bases, J lost 4 bases, and 14 bases lay in between. Germline V gives CDR1 SGHRS, CDR2 YFSETQ. This CDR3 contains 14 residues. The full variable domain, in which reference TRBV5-1 and TRBJ1-1 provide the parts outside the CDR3, is KAGVTQTPRYLIKTRGQQVTLSCSPISGHRSVSWYQQTPGQGLQFLFEYFSETQRNKGNFPGRFSGRQFSNSRSEMNVSTLELGDSALYLCASSPQDLGTEAFFGQGTRLTVV.

This clone came up a few times. This sequence joins TRBV11-2 and TRBJ1-2, with TRBD1 as a possible D gene (6 bases). Trimming shortened V by 0 bases and J by 7 bases, and 12 bases separated the two germline ends. The length of the CDR3 is 14 residues. Germline-derived CDR1 and CDR2 are SGHAT and FQNNGV. CDR3 nucleotides: TGTGCCAGCAGCTTAGATCTATGGGGGCGTGGCTACACCTTC. Its protein product is CASSLDLWGRGYTF.

Ten or more counts support this clone. J is TRBJ2-2 and V is TRBV29-1, with D unclear. Trimming removed 4 bases from V and 2 bases from J, with 5 bases in between. The CDR3 loop spans 12 amino acids. Germline assignment: CDR1 SQVTM and CDR2 ANQGSEA. This CDR3 is CSVGYNTGELFF. Written as DNA, the CDR3 is TGCAGCGTTGGATATAACACCGGGGAGCTGTTTTTT.

V is TRBV7-6 and J is TRBJ1-3; D is ambiguous. The length of the CDR3 is 15 residues. Germline loops: CDR1 SGHVS, CDR2 FNYEAQ. V was clipped by 1 base and J by 0 bases, with 7 bases between them. The CDR3 spells CASSLEGNSGNTIYF. CDR3 nucleotides: TGTGCCAGCAGCTTAGAGGGTAACTCTGGAAACACCATATATTTT.

This clone was counted between two and nine times. The V and J genes are TRBV2 and TRBJ2-3; the match to TRBD1 covers 9 bases. The CDR3 length is 15 residues. Germline trimming cut 6 bases from V and 1 base from J; bases unmatched to any gene: 5. Germline V gene data show CDR1 as SNHLY and CDR2 as FYNNEI. The CDR3, as DNA: TGTGCCAGCAGCCGACAGGGGGAGGGCACAGATACGCAGTATTTT. Its protein product is CASSRQGEGTDTQYF.

This clone occurred a few times. The chain recombines TRBV11-2 with TRBJ2-2, with TRBD2 identical over 10 bases. The junction had 7 bases not matched to a gene; V was cut back by 2 bases and J by 4 bases. The length of the CDR3 is 17 residues. Per the germline V gene, CDR1 is SGHAT and CDR2 is FQNNGV. CDR3: CASSLFSGGGTTGELFF. The CDR3 DNA reads as TGTGCCAGCAGCTTATTCAGCGGGGGGGGTACCACCGGGGAGCTGTTTTTT. The complete variable domain, with remaining parts taken from reference TRBV11-2 and TRBJ2-2, reads EAGVAQSPRYKIIEKRQSVAFWCNPISGHATLYWYQQILGQGPKLLIQFQNNGVVDDSQLPKDRFSAERLKGVDSTLKIQPAKLEDSAVYLCASSLFSGGGTTGELFFGEGSRLTVL.

The chain combines TRBV30 with TRBJ2-1; unclear D gene. Germline-derived CDR1 and CDR2 are GTSNPN and SVGIG (reference sequence). V lost 6 bases to trimming and J lost 3 bases, with 18 bases between them. This CDR3 is built from 15 residues. This CDR3 reads CACATNSGLYNEQFF. The CDR3 region has the DNA TGTGCCTGTGCCACGAACTCGGGCCTCTACAATGAGCAGTTCTTC.

This clone was counted a few times. The chain recombines TRBV7-2 with TRBJ1-6; D gene unclear. This CDR3 region has 12 residues. Germline CDR1 SGHTA, CDR2 FQGNSA. V shed 5 bases and J shed 10 bases, with 9 bases lying between them. The CDR3 DNA sequence: TGTGCCAGCAGCCTCGAGAGATCACCCCTCCACTTT. It translates to CASSLERSPLHF.

This chain uses TRBV18 with TRBJ1-2; D gene unclear. V was clipped by 5 bases and J by 4 bases, with 14 bases between them. The CDR3 contains 14 residues. In germline, CDR1 is KGHSH, CDR2 LQKENI. CDR3 residues: CASSYDVLSYGYTF. As DNA, the CDR3 is TGTGCCAGCTCATACGATGTGCTCTCCTATGGCTACACCTTC. Full variable domain (rest looked up from reference TRBV18 and TRBJ1-2): NAGVMQNPRHLVRRRGQEARLRCSPMKGHSHVYWYRQLPEEGLKFMVYLQKENIIDESGMPKERFSAEFPKEGPSILRIQQVVRGDSAAYFCASSYDVLSYGYTFGSGTRLTVV.

This clone was counted a few times. The rearrangement links TRBV30 to TRBJ1-6; 8 bases align to TRBD1. From germline, CDR1 is GTSNPN and CDR2 SVGIG (reference sequence). The V gene end was trimmed by 0 bases and the J gene end by 7 bases; junction bases not matched to a gene: 5. There are 15 residues in the CDR3. The DNA of the CDR3 is TGTGCCTGGAGTGTCGGGACAGGCTCCAATTCACCCCTCCACTTT. This gives the protein CAWSVGTGSNSPLHF.

In this sample, this clone turned up a few times. The chain couples TRBV4-1 to TRBJ2-5; 7 bases are a match to TRBD1. V trimming: 0 bases; J trimming: 0 bases; junction bases outside the gene matches: 7. CDR1 and CDR2 from the germline V gene are MGHRA and YSYEKL. The CDR3 has 17 residues. Here the CDR3 reads CASSQDKRDRDQETQYF. As DNA, the CDR3 is TGCGCCAGCAGCCAAGATAAACGGGACAGAGACCAAGAGACCCAGTACTTC.

This clone was recorded at least ten times. An end of the junction does not agree with germline; a read error may underlie this. The V and J genes are TRBV7-7 and TRBJ2-3; no reliable D call. From germline, CDR1 is SSHAT and CDR2 FNYEAQ (reference sequence). This CDR3 spans 14 amino acids. The CDR3 sequence is CASSLAPGTDTQYF. DNA for the CDR3: TGTGCTAGCAGCTTAGCTCCAGGCACAGATACGCAGTATTTT.